Here is one TCR beta chain with its context. Clones were sequenced by immunoSEQ multiplex PCR, and TCRdb holds only the in-frame ones, with some missing. This table holds approximately 51,000 clones, about nine tenths found once. This specimen belongs to a study of blood T cell repertoires in COVID-19. At the level of the study: The study drew acute and convalescent COVID-19 samples from the United States, Italy and Spain. Sample material is recorded as cDNA or gDNA derived from T cells, B-cell-depleted T cells, or PBMCs.

Trimming removed 2 bases from V and 4 bases from J, with 11 bases in between. Germline values: CDR1 SGHVS, CDR2 FQNEAQ. The CDR3 runs to 14 residues. This sequence joins TRBV7-8 and TRBJ1-1; tentative D call: TRBD1 (5 bases). Sequenced: peripheral blood. The sequence was obtained from a man aged 45-65 years with active COVID-19. The CDR3 reads CASSLLGVGTEAFF. CDR3 in DNA: TGTGCCAGCAGCTTACTAGGGGTAGGCACTGAAGCTTTCTTT.